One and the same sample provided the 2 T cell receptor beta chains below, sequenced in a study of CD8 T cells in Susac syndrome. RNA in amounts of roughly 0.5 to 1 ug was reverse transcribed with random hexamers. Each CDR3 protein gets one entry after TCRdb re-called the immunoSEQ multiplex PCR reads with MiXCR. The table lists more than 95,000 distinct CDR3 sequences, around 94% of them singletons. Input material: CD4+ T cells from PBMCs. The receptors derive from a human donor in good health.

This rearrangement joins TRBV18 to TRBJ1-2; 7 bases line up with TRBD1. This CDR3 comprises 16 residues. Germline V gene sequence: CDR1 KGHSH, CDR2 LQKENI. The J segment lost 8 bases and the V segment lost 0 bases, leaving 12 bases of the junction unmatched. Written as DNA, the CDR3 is TGTGCCAGCTCACCACCTTCTCTTGCGACAGGGAGCGGCTACACCTTC. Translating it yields CASSPPSLATGSGYTF.

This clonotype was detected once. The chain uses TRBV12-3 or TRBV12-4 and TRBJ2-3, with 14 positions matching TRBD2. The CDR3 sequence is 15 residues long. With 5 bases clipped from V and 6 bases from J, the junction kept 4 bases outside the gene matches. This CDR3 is CASSRLAGGFDTQYF. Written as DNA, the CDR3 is TGTGCCAGCAGTCGACTAGCGGGAGGGTTCGATACGCAGTATTTT.